A selection of T cell receptor beta chains follows, all from one sample in a study of T cells in Graves' hyperthyroidism and ophthalmopathy. TCRdb reprocessed the multiplex PCR reads via MiXCR and lists one record per CDR3 protein. This sample yields a few hundred thousand distinct CDR3 sequences, of which about 18% are seen a single time; 40% belongs to the top ten. The sequencing sample was made of blood. The source of these receptors is a man aged 18 to 30 with Graves' ophthalmopathy. The conserved cysteine and the conserved F or W are not part of the CDR3 here.

v_call: TRBV6-2/TRBV6-3
j_call: TRBJ1-1
cdr3_aa: ASSYGGDTEAF

v_call: TRBV2
j_call: TRBJ2-2
cdr3_aa: ASTLLAGASTGELF

v_call: TRBV15
j_call: TRBJ2-4
cdr3_aa: ATSRDRLGARNIQY

v_call: TRBV6-1
j_call: TRBJ1-4
cdr3_aa: ASSVTGREEKLF

v_call: TRBV6-1
j_call: TRBJ2-1
cdr3_aa: ASSGQTSGGHEQF

v_call: TRBV6-1
j_call: TRBJ2-7
cdr3_aa: ASSEWGDRGRYEQY

v_call: TRBV19
j_call: TRBJ1-5
cdr3_aa: ASSIENFPWEPQH

v_call: TRBV3-1
j_call: TRBJ2-1
cdr3_aa: ASSQDTARDNEQF

v_call: TRBV7-9
j_call: TRBJ2-1
cdr3_aa: ASSRDSSGGHPYNEQF

v_call: TRBV29-1
j_call: TRBJ2-3
cdr3_aa: SVFFLAGGKRDTQY

v_call: TRBV6-1
j_call: TRBJ1-4
cdr3_aa: ARPGQGPSEREKLF

v_call: TRBV7-9
j_call: TRBJ2-3
cdr3_aa: ASSSTHRGSEDTQY

v_call: TRBV3-1
j_call: TRBJ1-6
cdr3_aa: ASSQDRNGVPLH

v_call: TRBV3-1
j_call: TRBJ2-2
cdr3_aa: ASSQDAVNTGELF

v_call: TRBV5-6
j_call: TRBJ2-7
cdr3_aa: ASSPGTGVHEQY

v_call: TRBV6-1
j_call: TRBJ2-1
cdr3_aa: ASSLRQRGVYNEQF

v_call: TRBV12-3/TRBV12-4
j_call: TRBJ2-4
cdr3_aa: ASSLGGGGAKNIQY

v_call: TRBV20-1
j_call: TRBJ1-2
cdr3_aa: SARTGTRRAGGYT

v_call: TRBV10-3
j_call: TRBJ2-7
cdr3_aa: AISEEGYEQY

v_call: TRBV6-1
j_call: TRBJ1-3
cdr3_aa: ASSGATGNTIY

v_call: TRBV19
j_call: TRBJ1-5
cdr3_aa: ASSPKVRGPQH

v_call: TRBV6-1
j_call: TRBJ1-1
cdr3_aa: ASSPYTGSGYTEAF

v_call: TRBV24-1
j_call: TRBJ1-4
cdr3_aa: ATGTGTNEKLF

v_call: TRBV12-3/TRBV12-4
j_call: TRBJ2-6
cdr3_aa: ASRRGGGANVLT

v_call: TRBV10-3
j_call: TRBJ1-4
cdr3_aa: AISENPAEKLF

v_call: TRBV7-8
j_call: TRBJ1-2
cdr3_aa: ASSLADLPYGYT

v_call: TRBV27
j_call: TRBJ2-1
cdr3_aa: ASTYSGGSYNEQF

v_call: TRBV15
j_call: TRBJ2-2
cdr3_aa: ATSIKGDTGELF

v_call: TRBV3-1
j_call: TRBJ1-1
cdr3_aa: ASSHSGDFAEAF

v_call: TRBV6-1
j_call: TRBJ2-7
cdr3_aa: ASRAKHGSYEQY

v_call: TRBV2
j_call: TRBJ2-7
cdr3_aa: AFREGLIYEQY

v_call: TRBV11-1
j_call: TRBJ2-5
cdr3_aa: ASTRPGDQETQY

v_call: TRBV20-1
j_call: TRBJ2-5
cdr3_aa: SASRTVQETQY

v_call: TRBV20-1
j_call: TRBJ1-2
cdr3_aa: SARARGYT

v_call: TRBV10-3
j_call: TRBJ2-5
cdr3_aa: AISEPSEYQETQY

v_call: TRBV5-6
j_call: TRBJ2-5
cdr3_aa: ASSVGETQY

v_call: TRBV12-3/TRBV12-4
j_call: TRBJ1-5
cdr3_aa: ASSPGTDPRPQH

v_call: TRBV6-5
j_call: TRBJ1-5
cdr3_aa: ASSYDSRGTQPQH

v_call: TRBV6-1
j_call: TRBJ2-7
cdr3_aa: ASSEQPSYEQY

v_call: TRBV18
j_call: TRBJ1-2
cdr3_aa: ASFERHGGRGYT

v_call: TRBV7-9
j_call: TRBJ2-7
cdr3_aa: ASSLVVGYEQY

v_call: TRBV19
j_call: TRBJ1-1
cdr3_aa: ASTYDSEDTEAF

v_call: TRBV2
j_call: TRBJ2-2
cdr3_aa: ASKELANTGELF

v_call: TRBV4-1
j_call: TRBJ1-6
cdr3_aa: ASSQVWTGPSPLH

v_call: TRBV7-9
j_call: TRBJ1-6
cdr3_aa: ASSLAQGPNSPLH

v_call: TRBV28
j_call: TRBJ2-5
cdr3_aa: ASSSTGTGETQY

v_call: TRBV4-1
j_call: TRBJ2-3
cdr3_aa: ASSQRDSYSTDTQY

v_call: TRBV20-1
j_call: TRBJ2-7
cdr3_aa: SALFYEQY

v_call: TRBV5-1
j_call: TRBJ2-7
cdr3_aa: ASSRGTQGYEQY

v_call: TRBV5-8
j_call: TRBJ1-1
cdr3_aa: ASSLTNGGGTEAF

v_call: TRBV28
j_call: TRBJ2-5
cdr3_aa: ASTQPRGRETQY

v_call: TRBV4-1
j_call: TRBJ2-7
cdr3_aa: ASSQDERGITYEQY

v_call: TRBV7-7
j_call: TRBJ2-5
cdr3_aa: ASSPTGVGEETQY

v_call: TRBV6-1
j_call: TRBJ2-7
cdr3_aa: ASSEVGGGLKEQY

v_call: TRBV20-1
j_call: TRBJ2-7
cdr3_aa: SAALGDTIEQY

v_call: TRBV20-1
j_call: TRBJ2-1
cdr3_aa: SAKDRGGIYNEQF

v_call: TRBV10-3
j_call: TRBJ1-5
cdr3_aa: AIRSGNNQPQH